This T cell receptor (beta chain) was captured by sequencing in a study of cytomegalovirus exposure and HLA in healthy donors. Points from the study as a whole: Rarity characterized most TCR sequences, yet some public TCRs appeared in many donors.

These donors were members of the approximately 110-subject validation cohort, a group separate from the roughly 670-subject first cohort. Per the germline V gene, CDR1 is SGDLS and CDR2 is YYNGEE. The CDR3 sequence is 15 residues long. V lost 0 bases and J lost 4; bases outside the gene matches: 0. Produced via immunoSEQ multiplex PCR; TCRdb's table is partial and in-frame only. The data hold 300,000 to 350,000 clones, with over 75% observed a single time. Note on this clone: Its antigen is unidentified. In the same sample, other DNA sequences code for this CDR3.

Material for sequencing was PBMCs. The V call is TRBV9, the J call TRBJ2-7; 14 bases are shared with TRBD2. The clonotype was recovered from a man aged 25 to 45 in good health and CMV-seronegative. CDR3 region: CASSVGTSGGYEQYF. The DNA for the CDR3 is TGTGCCAGCAGCGTAGGGACTAGCGGGGGGTACGAGCAGTACTTC.